These 5 T cell receptor beta chains were sequenced from one sample in a study of OX40 agonist ivuxolimab in advanced cancers. The table came from immunoSEQ multiplex PCR; TCRdb's copy has only in-frame clones and leaves some out. The data show 60,000 to 80,000 clones, around 84% seen once. The sample was CD4+ or CD8+ T cells sorted from blood, taken in a trial of the OX40 agonist ivuxolimab. The source is an adult with an advanced solid tumor such as melanoma, head and neck, liver or kidney cancer.

This clone was observed a single time. The gene calls are TRBV21-1 and TRBJ2-2; the D call in the table, TRBD2, was not verified against the DNA. TRBV21-1 is a listed pseudogene. This CDR3 has 16 amino acids. The CDR3 DNA reads TGTGCCAGCAGCAAAGCAATAGCGGCGAACACCGGGGAGCTGTTTTTT. Translating gives CASSKAIAANTGELFF.

This chain uses TRBV4-2 with TRBJ2-1; TRBD2 aligns across 10 bases. CDR1 is LGHNA, CDR2 YNFKEQ, per germline. CDR3 length: 15 amino acids. Unmatched junction bases numbered 3, after V lost 4 bases and J lost 3 bases. The CDR3 reads CASSRLAGDYNEQFF. For the CDR3, the DNA is TGTGCCAGCAGCCGTCTAGCGGGAGACTACAATGAGCAGTTCTTC.

This clone occurred a few times. The chain joins TRBV7-2 to TRBJ1-4; no definite D call. The V end was cut by 1 base, the J end by 4 bases, with 16 bases between. The CDR3 totals 17 residues. The germline CDR1 and CDR2 sequences are SGHTA and FQGNSA. CDR3 nucleotides: TGTGCCAGCAGCTTAGATGGTCAGGAGCATCTTAATGAAAAACTGTTTTTT. It specifies CASSLDGQEHLNEKLFF.

This clone was detected only a few times. The genes are TRBV30 and TRBJ1-6, with 8 bases lining up with TRBD1. V gave up 2 bases and J gave up 5 bases; unmatched junction bases: 2. Germline assignment: CDR1 GTSNPN and CDR2 SVGIG (reference sequence). CDR3 length: 14 residues. CDR3 amino acids: CAWSMGQDNSPLHF. In DNA form, the CDR3 reads TGTGCCTGGAGTATGGGACAGGATAATTCACCCCTCCACTTT.

The gene calls are TRBV28 and TRBJ1-4; 7 bases align to TRBD1. Trimming removed 8 bases from V and 0 bases from J; junction bases left unmatched: 6. Germline CDR1 MDHEN, CDR2 SYDVKM. There are 15 residues in the CDR3. The CDR3 DNA reads TGTGCCAGCCGTGACAGGGACGCAACTAATGAAAAACTGTTTTTT. This translates into CASRDRDATNEKLFF.